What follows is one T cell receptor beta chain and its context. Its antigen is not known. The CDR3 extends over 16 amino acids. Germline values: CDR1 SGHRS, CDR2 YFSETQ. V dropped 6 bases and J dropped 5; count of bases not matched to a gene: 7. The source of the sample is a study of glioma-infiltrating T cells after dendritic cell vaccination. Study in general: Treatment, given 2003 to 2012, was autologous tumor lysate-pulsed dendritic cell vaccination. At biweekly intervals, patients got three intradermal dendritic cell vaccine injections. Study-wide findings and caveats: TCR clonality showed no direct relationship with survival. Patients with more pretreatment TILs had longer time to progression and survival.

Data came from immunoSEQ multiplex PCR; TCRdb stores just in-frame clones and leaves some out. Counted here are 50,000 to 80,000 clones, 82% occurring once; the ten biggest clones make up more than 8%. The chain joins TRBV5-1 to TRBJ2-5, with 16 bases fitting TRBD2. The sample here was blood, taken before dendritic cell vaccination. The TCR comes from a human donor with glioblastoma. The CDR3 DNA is TGCGCCAGCAAGGGACTAGCGGGGGGGCCTGGGGAGACCCAGTACTTC. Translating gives CASKGLAGGPGETQYF.